This T cell receptor (beta chain) was recovered during a study of Ad26.COV2.S vaccination and SARS-CoV-2 variants. As for treatment: 15 to 20 received Ad26.COV2.S at low or high dose, single or two shots; roughly five received placebo; per-sample allocation not given. Sample collection was performed on day 63 after the first vaccine or placebo injection. Measured with immunoSEQ multiplex PCR; TCRdb has only the in-frame clones, and not every one. This table has 300,000 to 450,000 clones, approximately 81% appearing once. This sample comprised peripheral blood, obtained in a trial of Ad26.COV2.S vaccine versus placebo. The sequence came from a person aged 18-65 years who received the Ad26.COV2.S COVID-19 vaccine or a placebo.

The CDR3 sequence: CASSPGGDRVDYNEQFF. The DNA of the CDR3 is TGTGCCAGCAGTCCCGGAGGAGACAGGGTTGACTACAATGAGCAGTTCTTC. The chain uses TRBV28 and TRBJ2-1, with TRBD1 identical over 7 bases. The CDR3 has 17 amino acids. Germline CDR1 and CDR2: MDHEN and SYDVKM. Losses at the gene ends were 5 bases for V and 3 bases for J; bases not matched to a gene: 13.